Below, 21 T cell receptor beta chains from the same sample are listed, as sequenced in a study of control samples from healthy donors and cancer patients. The method was immunoSEQ multiplex PCR; TCRdb's version includes in-frame clones alone and lacks a portion of them. The sample includes about 110,000 clones, approximately 80% of them seen just once. Sequencing was done on a sample of blood. All receptors derive from a young man in good health.

CDR3 bases: TGTGCCAGCAGCTTAGAGGGTCTCCACGAGCAGTACTTC. Amino acids: CASSLEGLHEQYF. The V gene is TRBV11-1, the J gene TRBJ2-7; D is unclear. The ends were cut back, 1 base at V and 5 bases at J, with 9 bases in the middle. Germline values: CDR1 SGHAT, CDR2 FQDESV (reference sequence). The CDR3 has 13 residues.

This chain uses TRBV5-5 with TRBJ1-2; a possible D gene is TRBD1 (5 bases). Germline V gives CDR1 SGHKS, CDR2 YYEKEE (reference sequence). The length of the CDR3 is 15 residues. V lost 3 bases to trimming and J lost 4 bases, with 16 bases between them. CDR3 protein: CASSSSRGSSYGYTF. The CDR3 DNA follows: TGTGCCAGCAGCTCGAGCCGGGGCTCATCCTATGGCTACACCTTC.

The chain recombines TRBV27 with TRBJ1-1, with 8 bases matching TRBD1. This CDR3 has 16 amino acids. Germline assignment: CDR1 MNHEY and CDR2 SMNVEV (reference sequence). V dropped 5 bases and J dropped 2; count of bases not matched to a gene: 10. CDR3 coding DNA: TGTGCCAGCAGTCCTAAACCGGGACAGGCCAACACTGAAGCTTTCTTT. Translation: CASSPKPGQANTEAFF.

The V call is TRBV7-9, the J call TRBJ2-2; either TRBD1 or TRBD2 may supply D (5 bases each). V dropped 4 bases and J dropped 4 bases, with 7 bases sitting between them. The CDR3 contains 13 residues. Germline CDR1 and CDR2: SEHNR and FQNEAQ (reference sequence). CDR3 in amino acids: CASSWDVTGELFF. The CDR3 region has the DNA TGTGCCAGCAGCTGGGACGTCACCGGGGAGCTGTTTTTT.

The genes are TRBV7-6 and TRBJ1-1; D might be TRBD1 (6 bases). CDR3 length: 13 residues. Germline assignment: CDR1 SGHVS and CDR2 FNYEAQ. The V and J ends lost 5 bases and 3 bases respectively, with 10 bases between them. CDR3 sequence (DNA): TGTGCCAGCAGCCAGGGGATGGACACTGAAGCTTTCTTT. Amino acids: CASSQGMDTEAFF.

The V call is TRBV6-4, the J call TRBJ2-3; D possibly corresponds to TRBD2 (8 bases). The CDR3 spans 15 residues. Germline CDR1 is MRHNA and CDR2 is SNTAGT. V was pared by 6 bases and J by 2 bases, with 15 bases between. The CDR3 coding sequence is TGTGCCAGCAGCCCTCGGGAGGGGGCCACAGATACGCAGTATTTT. It is translated as CASSPREGATDTQYF.

The genes are TRBV25-1 and TRBJ2-3; possibly TRBD2 for D (6 bases). Germline V lookup: CDR1 MGHDK, CDR2 SYGVNS. CDR3 length equals 15 residues. Trimming pared 1 base from V and 0 bases from J, leaving 8 bases between. CDR3 bases: TGTGCCAGCAGTGAATGGGCGGGGAGCACAGATACGCAGTATTTT. Its translation: CASSEWAGSTDTQYF.

The V and J genes are TRBV24-1 and TRBJ1-2; 9 bases fit TRBD1. J was trimmed by 4 bases and V by 4 bases; bases with no gene match: 12. Per the germline V gene, CDR1 is KGHDR and CDR2 is SFDVKD. The CDR3 runs to 17 residues. CDR3 DNA sequence: TGTGCCACCAGTGAAATCGTCCGGGACAGGGTAAGCTATGGCTACACCTTC. Its protein is CATSEIVRDRVSYGYTF.

J is TRBJ1-2 and V is TRBV30; tentative D call: TRBD1 (5 bases). The germline V gene encodes CDR1 GTSNPN and CDR2 SVGIG (reference sequence). This CDR3 region has 14 residues. V was trimmed by 3 bases and J by 11 bases, leaving 22 bases between them. The CDR3 protein is CAWSPDRLRVEYTF. DNA for the CDR3: TGTGCCTGGAGCCCCGACAGACTTCGGGTAGAGTACACCTTC.

CDR3 residues: CASSVRDYPNEQFF. The CDR3 region has the DNA TGTGCCAGCAGCGTCCGGGACTACCCAAATGAGCAGTTCTTC. The chain carries TRBV9 and TRBJ2-1, with 7 bases matching TRBD2. The germline CDR1 and CDR2 sequences are SGDLS and YYNGEE. The CDR3 has 14 residues. V was pared by 2 bases and J by 7 bases, with 6 bases of the junction left unmatched.

The chain links TRBV13 to TRBJ2-5; D might be TRBD1 (6 bases). Trimming cost V 4 bases and J 7 bases, with 19 bases left between them. The germline V gene has CDR1 PRHDT and CDR2 FYEKMQ (reference sequence). This CDR3 region has 15 residues. The CDR3 here is CASSSPRAGVRTQYF. The CDR3 DNA is TGTGCCAGCAGCTCCCCCCGGGCAGGGGTTAGGACCCAGTACTTC.

This chain joins TRBV14 and TRBJ1-2, with D perhaps TRBD1 (6 bases). Looked up from germline, CDR1 is SGHDN and CDR2 is FVKESK. V lost 3 bases to trimming and J lost 4 bases, with 12 bases between them. This CDR3 has 14 residues. CDR3 nucleotides: TGTGCCAGCAGCCAGTACAGGGCCGTCTATGGCTACACCTTC. This gives the protein CASSQYRAVYGYTF.

The chain couples TRBV5-1 to TRBJ2-7; 9 bases are shared with TRBD1. CDR1 and CDR2 from the germline V gene are SGHRS and YFSETQ. J was trimmed by 4 bases and V by 3 bases; bases with no gene match: 2. CDR3 length: 13 residues. The CDR3: CASSSGQGYEQYV. CDR3 DNA: TGCGCCAGCAGCTCGGGACAGGGTTACGAGCAGTACGTC.

The chain couples TRBV19 to TRBJ1-6; D is ambiguous. The CDR3 sequence is 13 residues long. The ends were cut back, 1 base at V and 9 bases at J, with 7 bases in the middle. CDR1 and CDR2 from the germline V gene are LNHDA and SQIVND (reference sequence). The CDR3 nucleotides are TGTGCCAGTAGTATAGGGGCCTCTTCACCCCTCCACTTT. Translated: CASSIGASSPLHF.

The V and J genes are TRBV12-3 or TRBV12-4 and TRBJ1-5; a possible D gene is TRBD1 (5 bases). This CDR3 is built from 13 residues. V lost 6 bases, J lost 5 bases, and 11 bases lay in between. As DNA, the CDR3 is TGTGCCAGCAGCCAGGGACGGGATCAGCCCCAGCATTTT. Its translation: CASSQGRDQPQHF.

V is TRBV7-6 and J is TRBJ1-2; weak D call: TRBD1 (5 bases). This CDR3 has 15 amino acids. Germline values: CDR1 SGHVS, CDR2 FNYEAQ. V lost 5 bases and J 7 bases, leaving 20 bases between the germline ends. This chain's CDR3 is CASSHRGQGKGGYTF. The CDR3, as DNA: TGTGCCAGCAGCCACCGGGGCCAAGGGAAGGGTGGCTACACCTTC.

The chain has TRBV13 and TRBJ2-3, with 9 bases that match TRBD1. Trimming cost V 5 bases and J 5 bases; bases outside gene matches: 11. CDR3 size: 16 residues. Germline CDR1 reads PRHDT; CDR2 reads FYEKMQ (reference sequence). The CDR3 protein is CASSPRGTGKQDTQYF. CDR3 coding DNA: TGTGCCAGCAGCCCCCGTGGGACAGGGAAGCAAGATACGCAGTATTTT.

This clone was detected a few times. The chain carries TRBV3-1 (or the pseudogene TRBV3-2) and TRBJ1-2; 7 bases line up with TRBD1. In germline, CDR1 is LGHDT, CDR2 YNNKEL (reference sequence). This CDR3 region has 12 residues. V gave up 4 bases and J gave up 9 bases; unmatched junction bases: 5. CDR3 nucleotide sequence: TGTGCCAGCAGCCGGGAGGGGGCAAGCTACACCTTC. Protein product: CASSREGASYTF.

The CDR3 loop reads CAWSLGVNTEAFF. The CDR3 DNA reads TGTGCCTGGAGCCTGGGGGTGAACACTGAAGCTTTCTTT. This chain links TRBV30 with TRBJ1-1; TRBD1 might be the D (5 bases). V lost 3 bases to trimming and J lost 0 bases, with 8 bases between them. Germline assignment: CDR1 GTSNPN and CDR2 SVGIG (reference sequence). The CDR3 totals 13 residues.

J is TRBJ2-5 and V is TRBV28, with D perhaps matching TRBD2 (5 bases). Germline CDR1 reads MDHEN; CDR2 reads SYDVKM. CDR3 length: 14 residues. The germline V and J ends were trimmed by 1 base and 5 bases, with 11 bases remaining between them. Here the CDR3 DNA reads TGTGCCAGCAGTTTATACGGACGGGGTGAGACCCAGTACTTC. This gives the protein CASSLYGRGETQYF. Full variable domain (missing parts from reference TRBV28 and TRBJ2-5): DVKVTQSSRYLVKRTGEKVFLECVQDMDHENMFWYRQDPGLGLRLIYFSYDVKMKEKGDIPEGYSVSREKKERFSLILESASTNQTSMYLCASSLYGRGETQYFGPGTRLLVL.

This clone was picked up one time. The CDR3: CASSPNPGTASTDTQYF. CDR3 in DNA: TGCGCCAGCAGCCCGAACCCCGGGACAGCCAGCACAGATACGCAGTATTTT. This sequence joins TRBV5-1 and TRBJ2-3, with 7 positions matching TRBD1. Germline CDR1 reads SGHRS; CDR2 reads YFSETQ. The trim removed 4 bases at V and 0 bases at J, leaving 11 bases unmatched. The CDR3 is 17 amino acids.